One and the same sample provided the 28 T cell receptor beta chains below, sequenced in a study of blood T cell repertoires in COVID-19. Only in-frame clones appear in the TCRdb table, and some are missing; sequencing was by immunoSEQ multiplex PCR. Seen here are some 400,000 clones, almost 90% observed once, and the top ten hold 5% to 8.5%. Sequenced sample: peripheral blood. These receptors came from a man aged 18-30 years with active or convalescent COVID-19.

This clone came up once. V gene TRBV3-1 (or the pseudogene TRBV3-2) combines with J gene TRBJ1-4; 7 positions match TRBD1. Germline assignment: CDR1 LGHDT and CDR2 YNNKEL (reference sequence). This CDR3 contains 15 residues. V dropped 5 bases and J dropped 2; count of bases not matched to a gene: 5. The CDR3 loop reads CASSANRGTNEKLFF. CDR3 nucleotide sequence: TGTGCCAGCAGCGCAAACAGGGGTACTAATGAAAAACTGTTTTTT.

The CDR3 protein is CASSPPAGGNPKSGTGYGYTF. In DNA form, the CDR3 reads TGTGCCAGCAGCCCACCGGCAGGGGGCAACCCAAAAAGTGGAACGGGCTATGGCTACACCTTC. The gene calls are TRBV2 and TRBJ1-2, with 8 bases fitting TRBD1. The CDR3 is 21 amino acids. Germline loops: CDR1 SNHLY, CDR2 FYNNEI. Germline trimming cut 6 bases from V and 4 bases from J; bases unmatched to any gene: 28.

V gene TRBV9 combines with J gene TRBJ2-7; TRBD1 is a possible D gene (6 bases). The CDR3 totals 14 residues. The germline V and J ends were trimmed by 4 bases and 5 bases, with 16 bases remaining between them. Germline V gives CDR1 SGDLS, CDR2 YYNGEE. The CDR3 DNA follows: TGTGCCAGCAGCCTCAGTGGGGGCTTGGACGAGCAGTACTTC. Translated: CASSLSGGLDEQYF. Full variable domain (rest looked up from reference TRBV9 and TRBJ2-7): DSGVTQTPKHLITATGQRVTLRCSPRSGDLSVYWYQQSLDQGLQFLIQYYNGEERAKGNILERFSAQQFPDLHSELNLSSLELGDSALYFCASSLSGGLDEQYFGPGTRLTVT.

The chain combines TRBV3-1 (or the pseudogene TRBV3-2) with TRBJ1-2, with D uncertain. The V gene lost 0 bases and the J gene lost 1 base, with 15 bases spanning the gap. CDR3 length: 17 amino acids. Germline CDR1 reads LGHDT; CDR2 reads YNNKEL (reference sequence). CDR3 protein: CASSQELYGGSNYGYTF. In DNA form, the CDR3 reads TGTGCCAGCAGCCAAGAGTTATATGGCGGAAGTAACTATGGCTACACCTTC.

V gene TRBV7-8 combines with J gene TRBJ1-1; TRBD1 is a possible D gene (5 bases). Per the germline V gene, CDR1 is SGHVS and CDR2 is FQNEAQ. The CDR3 consists of 14 residues. V lost 5 bases, J lost 3 bases, and 13 bases lay in between. The CDR3 region is CASSGRVRDTEAFF. The CDR3 DNA reads as TGTGCCAGCAGCGGCAGGGTTCGGGACACTGAAGCTTTCTTT.

The chain recombines TRBV3-1 (or the pseudogene TRBV3-2) with TRBJ2-5, with 7 bases identical to TRBD2. After removal of 3 bases from V and 5 bases from J, the junction contained 9 bases not matched to a gene. Germline V lookup: CDR1 LGHDT, CDR2 YNNKEL (reference sequence). The CDR3 totals 15 residues. This CDR3 is CASSQEGLRGETQYF. The CDR3 DNA reads TGTGCCAGCAGCCAGGAAGGACTGCGGGGGGAGACCCAGTACTTC.

The CDR3 sequence: CASSLALGTYEQYF. CDR3 nucleotide sequence: TGTGCCAGCAGCTTAGCCCTCGGGACCTACGAGCAGTACTTC. The V call is TRBV7-9, the J call TRBJ2-7, with D tentatively TRBD2 (5 bases). The V and J ends lost 0 bases and 2 bases respectively, with 8 bases between them. CDR1 SEHNR and CDR2 FQNEAQ come from the germline V gene (reference sequence). The CDR3 is 14 amino acids.

The sample holds one count of this clone. This CDR3 reads CASSYTSGTSGHEQYF. In DNA form, the CDR3 reads TGTGCCAGCAGTTACACATCCGGGACTAGCGGCCATGAGCAGTACTTC. The chain recombines TRBV6-5 with TRBJ2-7, with 11 bases fitting TRBD2. This CDR3 has 16 amino acids. Germline V CDR1 and CDR2: MNHEY, SVGAGI. The V segment lost 2 bases and the J segment 7 bases; nucleotides outside the gene matches: 10.

This clone was found a few times. J is TRBJ1-4 and V is TRBV27, with 7 bases identical to TRBD1. Unmatched junction bases numbered 12, after V lost 6 bases and J lost 8 bases. The CDR3 sequence is 15 residues long. Looked up from germline, CDR1 is MNHEY and CDR2 is SMNVEV (reference sequence). CDR3 region: CASRETGQIEEKLFF. The CDR3 DNA reads as TGTGCCAGCAGGGAGACAGGGCAAATAGAGGAAAAACTGTTTTTT.

V and J are TRBV30 and TRBJ2-3, with TRBD1 matching 8 bases. V lost 5 bases to trimming and J lost 0 bases; unmatched junction nucleotides: 10. Germline CDR1 is GTSNPN and CDR2 is SVGIG (reference sequence). CDR3 length: 16 amino acids. CDR3 amino acids: CAWGKGDRRSTDTQYF. CDR3 nucleotide sequence: TGTGCCTGGGGGAAAGGGGACAGGAGGAGCACAGATACGCAGTATTTT. The full variable domain, its missing parts supplied by reference TRBV30 and TRBJ2-3, is SQTIHQWPATLVQPVGSPLSLECTVEGTSNPNLYWYRQAAGRGLQLLFYSVGIGQISSEVPQNLSASRPQDRQFILSSKKLLLSDSGFYLCAWGKGDRRSTDTQYFGPGTRLTVL.

As DNA, the CDR3 is TGTGCCAGCAGCCTACACCCAGGGGAAAACTATGGCTACACCTTC. Translated: CASSLHPGENYGYTF. The V call is TRBV5-4, the J call TRBJ1-2, with D possibly TRBD1 on 6 matching bases. The CDR3 extends over 15 amino acids. The V gene's germline CDR1 is SGHNT and CDR2 YYREEE (reference sequence). With 4 bases removed from V and 2 bases from J, the gap between germline ends came to 15 bases.

The V and J genes are TRBV23-1 and TRBJ1-2; D uncertain. TRBV23-1 is given ORF status, its function remaining uncertain. CDR3 length: 14 amino acids. The ends were cut back, 3 bases at V and 3 bases at J, with 11 bases in the middle. CDR3 in amino acids: CASSHTGNDYGYTF. The DNA for the CDR3 is TGCGCCAGCAGTCATACCGGGAACGACTATGGCTACACCTTC.

This clone was observed once. The rearrangement links TRBV9 to TRBJ2-5; 7 bases align to TRBD1. This CDR3 has 15 amino acids. Germline V gene lookup returns CDR1 SGDLS and CDR2 YYNGEE. The V and J ends lost 4 bases and 2 bases, in that order; junction bases with no gene match: 8. The CDR3 sequence: CASSSGQLVQETQYF. For the CDR3, the DNA is TGTGCCAGCAGCTCGGGACAGCTGGTTCAAGAGACCCAGTACTTC. Using reference TRBV9 and TRBJ2-5 for the parts outside the CDR3, the full variable domain is DSGVTQTPKHLITATGQRVTLRCSPRSGDLSVYWYQQSLDQGLQFLIQYYNGEERAKGNILERFSAQQFPDLHSELNLSSLELGDSALYFCASSSGQLVQETQYFGPGTRLLVL.

The genes are TRBV5-5 and TRBJ1-5; D is uncertain. The CDR3 spans 12 residues. Germline CDR1 and CDR2: SGHKS and YYEKEE (reference sequence). V lost 4 bases to trimming and J lost 2 bases, with 4 bases between them. In DNA form, the CDR3 reads TGTGCCAGCAGCCCGGGCAATCAGCCCCAGCATTTT. Its protein is CASSPGNQPQHF.

This chain connects TRBV19 to TRBJ1-6, with 7 bases fitting TRBD1. Germline V gene sequence: CDR1 LNHDA, CDR2 SQIVND (reference sequence). The length of the CDR3 is 15 residues. V was clipped by 6 bases and J by 5 bases; unmatched bases: 7. CDR3: CASRQDQGDNSPLHF. The CDR3 region has the DNA TGTGCCAGTAGGCAAGATCAGGGGGATAATTCACCCCTCCACTTT.

V and J are TRBV11-2 and TRBJ2-4; the D gene is possibly TRBD2 (6 bases). Germline V CDR1 and CDR2: SGHAT, FQNNGV. Trimming removed 6 bases from V and 4 bases from J, with 7 bases in between. The CDR3 loop spans 12 amino acids. CDR3 amino acids: CASSGGKNIQYF. The CDR3 coding sequence is TGTGCCAGCAGTGGGGGGAAAAACATTCAGTACTTC.

The J gene is TRBJ2-1, the V gene TRBV6-1; 12 bases are shared with TRBD2. This CDR3 has 16 residues. CDR1 MNHNS and CDR2 SASEGT come from the germline V gene. The J segment lost 3 bases and the V segment lost 4 bases, leaving 4 bases of the junction unmatched. The CDR3 DNA reads TGTGCCAGCAGTGGACGACTAGCGGGGGACTACAATGAGCAGTTCTTC. As protein: CASSGRLAGDYNEQFF.

The chain has TRBV3-1 (or the pseudogene TRBV3-2) and TRBJ2-2; no firm D call. Per the germline V gene, CDR1 is LGHDT and CDR2 is YNNKEL (reference sequence). This CDR3 comprises 15 residues. V lost 0 bases and J lost 4, with 9 bases in between. CDR3 region: CASSQDLFRTGELFF. The DNA of the CDR3 is TGTGCCAGCAGCCAAGATTTGTTTCGCACCGGGGAGCTGTTTTTT.

J is TRBJ2-5 and V is TRBV28; tentatively, D is TRBD2 (5 bases). Germline-derived CDR1 and CDR2 are MDHEN and SYDVKM. The length of the CDR3 is 15 residues. The ends were cut back, 3 bases at V and 0 bases at J, with 11 bases in the middle. As DNA, the CDR3 is TGTGCCAGCAGTTTTGATGGGAGATACCAAGAGACCCAGTACTTC. It codes for CASSFDGRYQETQYF.

This chain uses TRBV4-3 with TRBJ2-2, with D tentatively TRBD2 (5 bases). Germline V gives CDR1 LGHNA, CDR2 YSLEER. The CDR3 consists of 17 residues. V was trimmed by 4 bases and J by 0 bases, leaving 15 bases between them. The CDR3 protein is CASSPIARGTNTGELFF. CDR3 nucleotide sequence: TGCGCCAGCAGCCCCATCGCAAGAGGGACGAACACCGGGGAGCTGTTTTTT.

The V and J genes are TRBV7-8 and TRBJ2-7; D perhaps matches TRBD1 (5 bases). CDR3 length: 14 residues. Germline lookup yields CDR1 SGHVS and CDR2 FQNEAQ. With 5 bases removed from V and 3 bases from J, the gap between germline ends came to 14 bases. This chain's CDR3 is CASSVEDIGYEQYF. The CDR3 DNA reads as TGTGCCAGCAGCGTAGAGGACATAGGCTACGAGCAGTACTTC.

This chain links TRBV20-1 with TRBJ2-7, with a possible D match to TRBD2 (6 bases). The CDR3 is 14 residues long. The ends were cut back, 3 bases at V and 3 bases at J, with 15 bases in the middle. In germline, CDR1 is DFQATT, CDR2 SNEGSKA (reference sequence). The CDR3 is CSASLTGVVYEQYF. In DNA, the CDR3 is TGCAGTGCTAGTTTGACGGGAGTAGTCTACGAGCAGTACTTC.

The chain links TRBV9 to TRBJ2-3; D unclear. CDR1 and CDR2 from the germline V gene are SGDLS and YYNGEE. V gave up 0 bases and J gave up 2 bases, with 10 bases separating them. The CDR3 contains 15 residues. The chain's CDR3 is CASSVVASVTDTQYF. As DNA, the CDR3 is TGTGCCAGCAGCGTAGTTGCTTCGGTCACAGATACGCAGTATTTT.

With regard to this clone: Other DNA sequences in this sample translate to the same CDR3. In DNA form, the CDR3 reads TGTGCCAGCAGCCAAGTACTAGCGGATAGCACAGATACGCAGTATTTT. It yields the protein CASSQVLADSTDTQYF. The chain employs TRBV4-2 and TRBJ2-3, with 8 bases aligning to TRBD2. Trimming at V came to 1 base and at J to 0 bases, leaving 3 bases not matched to a gene. Germline CDR1 reads LGHNA; CDR2 reads YNFKEQ. This CDR3 is built from 16 residues.

In its sample, this clone was seen once. The chain employs TRBV6-2 or TRBV6-3 and TRBJ2-1; TRBD1 matches at 8 bases. The CDR3 consists of 16 residues. J gave up 6 bases and V 6 bases, and 13 bases lay outside the gene matches. CDR1 and CDR2 from the germline V gene are MNHEY and SVGEGT. CDR3 nucleotide sequence: TGTGCCAGCAGCCCTGCCGGGACAGGATCATTCAATGAGCAGTTCTTC. As protein: CASSPAGTGSFNEQFF.

Here the CDR3 DNA reads TGCAGCGTTGAAGATCTGGGACGGACAGGGAACGACGAGCAGTACTTC. Its translation is CSVEDLGRTGNDEQYF. The genes are TRBV29-1 and TRBJ2-7, with 8 bases lining up with TRBD1. J gave up 5 bases and V 0 bases, and 12 bases lay outside the gene matches. This CDR3 contains 16 residues. CDR1 and CDR2 from the germline V gene are SQVTM and ANQGSEA.

V gene TRBV7-9 combines with J gene TRBJ1-4; perhaps TRBD1 as D (6 bases). Trimming removed 5 bases at V and 7 bases at J, with 14 bases between. This CDR3 comprises 14 residues. Germline values: CDR1 SEHNR, CDR2 FQNEAQ (reference sequence). CDR3 protein: CASSETGTPEKLFF. The DNA for the CDR3 is TGTGCCAGCAGCGAGACAGGAACTCCTGAAAAACTGTTTTTT.

This clone has a count of ten or more. The V call is TRBV7-8, the J call TRBJ2-5; D is perhaps TRBD1 (6 bases). This CDR3 is built from 15 residues. Between the trimmed V and J ends, which lost 5 bases and 0 bases, there was a span of 13 bases. Germline V gene sequence: CDR1 SGHVS, CDR2 FQNEAQ. The CDR3 loop reads CASSGTGHNQETQYF. For the CDR3, the DNA is TGTGCCAGCAGCGGGACGGGACACAACCAAGAGACCCAGTACTTC.